This paragraph covers one TCR beta chain sequence. This sample was taken from a study of control samples from healthy donors and cancer patients. Germline lookup yields CDR1 SGHDT and CDR2 YYEEEE. The CDR3 length is 14 residues. The germline V and J ends were trimmed by 4 bases and 7 bases, with 12 bases remaining between them. Libraries were prepared by immunoSEQ multiplex PCR; TCRdb keeps only in-frame clonotypes and omits some of them. The data contain around 190,000 clones, around 94% of them singletons. The sample was blood. The chain recombines TRBV5-6 with TRBJ1-6; possibly TRBD1 for D (5 bases). The sequence came from a young man in good health. Written as DNA, the CDR3 is TGTGCCAGCAGCCTAGGGACGGCCAATTCACCCCTCCACTTT. Its translation: CASSLGTANSPLHF.